This TCR beta chain appears in the sequencing data of a study of beta chain features in type 1 diabetes. Study background: Age, gender and cell yields were alike across patients and healthy donors.

A few counts support this clone. Its specificity is not known. The entirety of the isolated RNA underwent reverse transcription, so expressed TCRB transcripts were sequenced. Only in-frame clones appear in the TCRdb table, and some are missing; sequencing was by immunoSEQ multiplex PCR. The sample lists a few hundred thousand clones, around 10% occurring once. Study-wide results and caveats: Significant though moderate, a shortening of TCRB CDR3s appeared in all four CD4+ subsets of Type 1 diabetes patients. Here, the possible influence of HLA type (on TCRB rearrangement) remained unresolved. Reduced insertions and increased deletions marked VDJ junctions in type 1 diabetes patients.

The CDR3 loop spans 13 amino acids. V was pared by 5 bases and J by 4 bases, with 12 bases between. Per the germline V gene, CDR1 is SEHNR and CDR2 is FQNEAQ (reference sequence). It was one heparinised blood draw, averaging roughly 0.11 L, that each donor gave. This receptor was taken from a man aged 25-40 years with type 1 diabetes. Sample: central memory CD4+ T cells from blood. The chain employs TRBV7-9 and TRBJ2-7; TRBD1 might be the D (5 bases). As DNA, the CDR3 is TGTGCCAGCAGCCTAGGGGTATCTTACGAGCAGTACTTC. Protein sequence: CASSLGVSYEQYF.